This TCR beta chain was identified during a study of metastatic and nonmetastatic thyroid tumors. Study at large: Repertoire data that came from the blood and tumor or nodule tissue of malignant and benign thyroid patients were compared. Overall study findings and caveats: Benign nodules were reported to have significantly lower TCR beta diversity than malignant thyroid tumors, in blood and tumor.

V lost 3 bases to trimming and J lost 2 bases, with 8 bases between them. CDR1 is DFQATT, CDR2 SNEGSKA, per germline (reference sequence). The CDR3 totals 12 residues. Nobody among the patients had been given any treatment before thyroid surgery. This clone was seen repeatedly, ten times or more. Its antigen is unidentified. Using MiXCR, TCRdb reanalyzed the PCR reads. This sample has around 41,000 clones, with approximately 13% found just once. Sequenced: blood. This receptor was identified in a female donor with papillary thyroid cancer or a benign thyroid nodule (not recorded which). Some clones in this sample may be carry-over from other donors' samples. The chain has TRBV20-1 and TRBJ2-7; unclear D gene. CDR3 nucleotides: TGCAGTGCTAGCTTACTTCCCTACGAGCAGTACTTC. Protein product: CSASLLPYEQYF.